A selection of T cell receptor beta chains follows, all from one sample in a study of monozygotic twins with inflammatory bowel disease. Following a re-call of the 5' RACE reads, TCRdb has one entry per CDR3 protein and lacks DNA. In total, the table holds around 380,000 distinct CDR3 sequences. Specimen: blood. These TCRs come from a human donor with ulcerative colitis or Crohn's disease, or a healthy co-twin of an affected twin (not recorded which). The CDR3 runs from the conserved cysteine through the conserved F or W.

j_gene	v_gene	CDR3aa
TRBJ2-5	TRBV20-1	CSAREGRQETQYF
TRBJ2-4	TRBV30	CAWSVGMNIQYF
TRBJ2-3	TRBV11-2	CASSLSPGDTQYF
TRBJ2-2	TRBV11-2	CASSPPGQGHVGELFF
TRBJ2-1	TRBV5-1	CASSLGVAQKPYNEQFF
TRBJ1-1	TRBV10-2	CATAWGNTEAFF
TRBJ2-6	TRBV20-1	CSARTLSGGHSGANVLTF
TRBJ2-3	TRBV20-1	CSASLVGELDTQYF
TRBJ1-6	TRBV6-2/TRBV6-3	CASTMGLNNSPLHF
TRBJ2-7	TRBV12-3/TRBV12-4	CASGTGQGFYEQYF
TRBJ1-1	TRBV3-1	CASSTTGIDTEAFF
TRBJ2-7	TRBV3-1	CASSQLAGAFEQYF
TRBJ1-5	TRBV12-3/TRBV12-4	CAVTRGPGVDQPQHF
TRBJ1-2	TRBV27	CASSSFGPNTGAVYGYTF
TRBJ2-1	TRBV5-1	CASSRSTTLAGGYNEQFF
TRBJ1-5	TRBV6-6	CASTGRAYQPQHF
TRBJ2-7	TRBV7-2	CASSYRGYEQYF
TRBJ2-4	TRBV27	CASRTVLAGAKNIQYF
TRBJ2-5	TRBV29-1	CSFKAGQETQYF
TRBJ1-2	TRBV11-2	CASSEGRMTDPFNYGYTF
TRBJ2-5	TRBV4-3	CASSQVRSGTQYF
TRBJ1-2	TRBV11-1	CASSMDIFEAFRTGENYGYTF
TRBJ1-1	TRBV18	CASSQTETEAFF
TRBJ1-2	TRBV4-2	CASRPGDSSYGYTF
TRBJ2-1	TRBV20-1	CSARGGAGGVLNEQFF
TRBJ2-5	TRBV7-9	CASSRSSPGVETQYF
TRBJ2-7	TRBV5-1	CASSLDGAYEQYF
TRBJ2-2	TRBV15	CATSRDRGARYTRELFF
TRBJ2-3	TRBV9	CASSARSTGVDTQYF
TRBJ2-1	TRBV18	CASSPPLAGVLINEQFF
TRBJ2-1	TRBV27	CASSLLRYGDEQFF
TRBJ1-2	TRBV20-1	CSARDGGLGYTF
TRBJ1-1	TRBV5-1	CASSLGRGEAFF
TRBJ2-5	TRBV28	CASSPTTPPTQYF
TRBJ2-6	TRBV10-3	CAITGTPESSGANVLTF
TRBJ2-7	TRBV28	CASTPWPTGTYEQYF
TRBJ2-7	TRBV19	CASSTGGYEQYF
TRBJ2-7	TRBV5-1	CASSLGPGGSEQYF
TRBJ1-1	TRBV10-1	CASTRYGTLNTEAFF
TRBJ2-4	TRBV27	CASSLSMRRGRNIQYF
TRBJ2-5	TRBV28	CASSPHTGAWTQYF
TRBJ2-7	TRBV28	CASSLSQAGAYEQYF
TRBJ1-1	TRBV5-1	CASSVTERRGNTEAFF
TRBJ2-5	TRBV5-4	CASSIDLTGETQYF
TRBJ1-2	TRBV30	CAWSLGQGASYTF
TRBJ2-2	TRBV7-2	CASSFRGRTGELFF
TRBJ1-1	TRBV5-1	CASSLFQTVNTEAFF
TRBJ2-5	TRBV29-1	CSVEGQGEETQYF